The rows below give T cell receptor beta chains drawn from one sample of a study of shared T cell receptors in the human thymus. Using immunoSEQ multiplex PCR, the repertoire was profiled, and TCRdb retains in-frame clones only, with some absent. Among over 65,000 clones listed, about 95% were seen once. Source material: thymocytes. Receptors were obtained from a human donor. CDR3s include the opening cysteine and the closing phenylalanine or tryptophan. D genes are given only for firm matches. Clone size is given for some rows only: seen once, a few or many times, or a class if the clone is expanded.

v_gene	d_gene	abundance	j_gene	CDR3nt	CDR3aa
TRBV10-3	-	-	TRBJ2-3	TGTGCCATCAGCCGACTATTAGTTAGCACAGATACGCAGTATTTT	CAISRLLVSTDTQYF
TRBV4-1	-	-	TRBJ1-2	TGCGCCAGCAGCCAGGAGGGGGAACTTAACTATGGCTACACCTTC	CASSQEGELNYGYTF
TRBV15	-	-	TRBJ2-5	TGTGCCACCAGCAGGGCCGGGCGGAGCGACCAAGAGACCCAGTACTTC	CATSRAGRSDQETQYF
TRBV7-9	-	-	TRBJ1-1	TGTGCCAGCAGCTTAGTTAGACACTTTTCAAAGAAGATGAACACTGAAGCTTTCTTT	CASSLVRHFSKKMNTEAFF
TRBV4-1	-	-	TRBJ1-2	TGCGCCAGCAGCCAAGATCTGGGTAAAGGCTATCTCTATGGCTACACCTTC	CASSQDLGKGYLYGYTF
TRBV19	-	-	TRBJ2-5	TGTGCCAGTAGAACGACGGGGATGGGCCCGAAACCCCAAGAGACCCAGTACTTC	CASRTTGMGPKPQETQYF
TRBV6-6	-	-	TRBJ1-2	TGTGCCAGCAGTTACAAGGCGTCTAGTCTCCGGGACACCTTC	CASSYKASSLRDTF
TRBV7-2	-	-	TRBJ1-1	TGTGCCAGCAGCTTAGCGCGCCCAGGAGGGACTGAAGCTTTCTTT	CASSLARPGGTEAFF
TRBV7-2	-	-	TRBJ1-5	TGTGCCAGCAGCTTATCCTGGGGGGCTAGCAATCAGCCCCAGCATTTT	CASSLSWGASNQPQHF
TRBV27	-	-	TRBJ1-1	TGTGCCAGCAGTTTAGTATCACGGATAGACACTGAAGCTTTCTTT	CASSLVSRIDTEAFF
TRBV7-9	-	-	TRBJ1-6	TGTGCCAGCAGCTCACCACCCAGGGTAGAAGGTAGCTCACCCCTCCACTTT	CASSSPPRVEGSSPLHF
TRBV19	-	-	TRBJ1-5	TGTGCCAGTAGTATAGAGAGGGGGGCGGAAGTTAGCAATCAGCCCCAGCATTTT	CASSIERGAEVSNQPQHF
TRBV14	TRBD1	-	TRBJ2-7	TGTGCCAGCAGTGGACAGGGCGAATCCTACGAGCAGTACTTC	CASSGQGESYEQYF
TRBV7-9	-	-	TRBJ1-1	TGTGCCAGCAGCTTAGTTTTTGTGGAAAACAGGGTGAACACTGAAGCTTTCTTT	CASSLVFVENRVNTEAFF
TRBV12-1	-	-	TRBJ2-5	TGTGCCAGCAGTATAGGCAGGGGGTGGGAATTGTGGATGGAGACCCAGTACTTC	CASSIGRGWELWMETQYF
TRBV14	TRBD1	-	TRBJ1-4	TGTGCCAGCAGCCAATTAAAGGGGGCTGGTGAAAAACTGTTTTTT	CASSQLKGAGEKLFF
TRBV19	-	-	TRBJ1-5	TGTGCCAGTAGTCCAAAGGACAGCCAAATCAAATCAAATCAGCCCCAGCATTTT	CASSPKDSQIKSNQPQHF
TRBV9	-	-	TRBJ1-6	TGTGCCAGCAGCGCGACAGCACGAGGGAATTCACCCCTCCACTTT	CASSATARGNSPLHF
TRBV7-9	TRBD1	-	TRBJ2-7	TGTGCCAGCAGCTTAGTACAGGGGTACCGGGCTCCCTACGAGCAGTACTTC	CASSLVQGYRAPYEQYF
TRBV18	-	-	TRBJ1-5	TGTGCCAGCTCACCGGGGTCTAATTCTAGGGGGAGGCTGCAGCCCCAGCATTTT	CASSPGSNSRGRLQPQHF
TRBV6-5	-	-	TRBJ1-2	TGTGCCAGCAGTCAGAACGACAACTATGGCTACACCTTC	CASSQNDNYGYTF
TRBV9	-	-	TRBJ1-2	TGTGCCAGCAGCTCCATGGGAGGGTACTATGGCTACACCTTC	CASSSMGGYYGYTF
TRBV6-5	TRBD1	-	TRBJ1-2	TGTGCCAGCAGTACGGGGACAGGGGTTGGCTACACCTTC	CASSTGTGVGYTF
TRBV29-1	-	-	TRBJ1-2	TGCAGCGTTACAGGGAACCCCCTCTATGGCTACACCTTC	CSVTGNPLYGYTF
TRBV9	-	-	TRBJ2-1	TGTGCCAGCAGGTTAGGCCCCCTGCCCGACGCTAACAATGAGCAGTTCTTC	CASRLGPLPDANNEQFF
TRBV6-6	-	-	TRBJ1-2	TGTGCCAGCAGTTCCGACAGGCCCTTCCCCTATGGCTACACCTTC	CASSSDRPFPYGYTF
TRBV4-1	TRBD2	-	TRBJ2-3	TGCGCCAGCAGCCAAGATAACAAGCGGGGGGTCCCAGATACGCAGTATTTT	CASSQDNKRGVPDTQYF
TRBV5-4	-	few	TRBJ1-1	TGTGCCAGCAGTCTACAGTCGTGGGACGAAGCTTTCTTT	CASSLQSWDEAFF
TRBV28	TRBD1	-	TRBJ2-7	TGTGCCAGCAGTTTACACAGGGGTCCCACCTACGAGCAGTACTTC	CASSLHRGPTYEQYF
TRBV5-4	-	-	TRBJ2-1	TGTGCCAGCAGCTTACTCCCATGCTCCTACAATGAGCAGTTCTTC	CASSLLPCSYNEQFF
TRBV5-5	-	-	TRBJ1-2	TGTGCCAGCAGCTTTTGGACAGCCTCCCCTCTCTACACCTTC	CASSFWTASPLYTF
TRBV28	-	-	TRBJ2-1	TGTGCCAGCAGCCTCCCGGGTATCGTGGATGAGCAGTTCTTC	CASSLPGIVDEQFF
TRBV7-2	-	-	TRBJ1-1	TGTGCCAGCAGCTTTACAGGGCTAGTTAACACTGAAGCTTTCTTT	CASSFTGLVNTEAFF
TRBV2	-	-	TRBJ2-2	TGTGCCGCCCTGGAGACCGGGGAGCTGTTTTTT	CAALETGELFF
TRBV7-6	TRBD1	-	TRBJ2-3	TGTGCCAGCAGCTTAGCTTCGACAGGGCCCCTACCAGATACGCAGTATTTT	CASSLASTGPLPDTQYF
TRBV6-5	-	once	TRBJ2-1	TGTGCCAGCACCAATAGAGGGTGTGAGCAGTTCTTC	CASTNRGCEQFF
TRBV30	-	-	TRBJ1-6	TGTGCCTGGAGTGTACAAAGGGGAAGGAATTCACCCCTCCACTTT	CAWSVQRGRNSPLHF
TRBV11-3	TRBD1	-	TRBJ2-2	TGTGCCAGCAGCTTAGGCTGGGACAGGGGGTTCGGTCGAAACACCGGGGAGCTGTTTTTT	CASSLGWDRGFGRNTGELFF
TRBV25-1	TRBD1	-	TRBJ1-2	TGTGCCAGCAGTGCGGGACAGGAAGGTCCTTACACCTTC	CASSAGQEGPYTF
TRBV28	TRBD1	-	TRBJ1-2	TGTGCCAGCAGTAAGCAGGGGGAACGGGACTATGGCTACACCTTC	CASSKQGERDYGYTF
TRBV4-3	-	-	TRBJ2-1	TGCGCCAGCAGCCAAGATAGGCGGCAGAATGAGCAGTTCTTC	CASSQDRRQNEQFF
TRBV15	TRBD2	-	TRBJ2-1	TGTGCCACCGAGAGCGGGGGGAGCCCATTTGAGCAGTTCTTC	CATESGGSPFEQFF
TRBV11-2	-	-	TRBJ1-3	TGTGCCAGCAGCATCAGGGGAATCGGAAACACCATATATTTT	CASSIRGIGNTIYF